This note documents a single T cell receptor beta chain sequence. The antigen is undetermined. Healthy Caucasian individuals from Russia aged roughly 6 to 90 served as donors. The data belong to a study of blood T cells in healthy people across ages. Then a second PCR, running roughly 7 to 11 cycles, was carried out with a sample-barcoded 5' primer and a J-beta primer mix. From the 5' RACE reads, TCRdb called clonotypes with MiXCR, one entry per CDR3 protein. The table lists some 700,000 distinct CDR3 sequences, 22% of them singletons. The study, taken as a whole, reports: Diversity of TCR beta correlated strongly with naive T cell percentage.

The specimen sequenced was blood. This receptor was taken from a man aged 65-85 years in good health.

In nucleotides, the CDR3 is TGTGCCAGCAGTCTTCACAGGGGAGAGGGCACAGATACGCAGTATTTT. This sequence encodes CASSLHRGEGTDTQYF. The chain has TRBV12-3 or TRBV12-4 and TRBJ2-3, with 7 bases fitting TRBD1. V lost 5 bases to trimming and J lost 1 base; unmatched junction nucleotides: 9. This CDR3 comprises 16 residues.